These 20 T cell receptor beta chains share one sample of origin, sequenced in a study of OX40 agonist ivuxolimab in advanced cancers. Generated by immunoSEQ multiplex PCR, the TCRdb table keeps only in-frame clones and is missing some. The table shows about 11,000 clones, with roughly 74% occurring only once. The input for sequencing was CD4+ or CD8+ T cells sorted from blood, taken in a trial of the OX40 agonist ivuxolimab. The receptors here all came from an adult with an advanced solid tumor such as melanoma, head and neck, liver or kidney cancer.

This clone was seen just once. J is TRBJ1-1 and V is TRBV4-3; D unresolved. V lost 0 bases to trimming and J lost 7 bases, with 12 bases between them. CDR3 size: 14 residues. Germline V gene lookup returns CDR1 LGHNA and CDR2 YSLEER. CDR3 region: CASSQDAEAGEAFF. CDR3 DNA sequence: TGCGCCAGCAGCCAAGATGCGGAGGCGGGTGAAGCTTTCTTT.

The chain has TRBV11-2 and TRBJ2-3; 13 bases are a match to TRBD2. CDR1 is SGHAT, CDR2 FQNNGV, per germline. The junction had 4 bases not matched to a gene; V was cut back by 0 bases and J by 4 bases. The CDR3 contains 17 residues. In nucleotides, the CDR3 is TGTGCCAGCAGCTTAGAACTAGCGGGAGGGCCCTCAGATACGCAGTATTTT. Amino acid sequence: CASSLELAGGPSDTQYF.

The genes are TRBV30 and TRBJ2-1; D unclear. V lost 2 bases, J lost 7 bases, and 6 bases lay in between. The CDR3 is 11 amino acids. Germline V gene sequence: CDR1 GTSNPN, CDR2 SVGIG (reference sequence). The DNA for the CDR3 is TGTGCCTGGAGTCCCCTTAATGAGCAGTTCTTC. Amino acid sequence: CAWSPLNEQFF.

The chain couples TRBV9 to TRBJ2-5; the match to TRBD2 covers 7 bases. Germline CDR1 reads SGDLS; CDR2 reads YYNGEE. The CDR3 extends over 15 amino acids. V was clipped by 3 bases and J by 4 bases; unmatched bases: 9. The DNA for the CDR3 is TGTGCCAGCAGCGCCCAGACGACTAGCAGAGAGACCCAGTACTTC. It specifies CASSAQTTSRETQYF.

The DNA for the CDR3 is TGTGCCAGTAGTATATTAGCCGGACCCTACGAGCAGTACTTC. This codes for CASSILAGPYEQYF. The chain joins TRBV19 to TRBJ2-7; no firm D call. V was cut by 2 bases and J by 2 bases, with 10 bases left in between. Germline loops: CDR1 LNHDA, CDR2 SQIVND (reference sequence). The CDR3 sequence is 14 residues long.

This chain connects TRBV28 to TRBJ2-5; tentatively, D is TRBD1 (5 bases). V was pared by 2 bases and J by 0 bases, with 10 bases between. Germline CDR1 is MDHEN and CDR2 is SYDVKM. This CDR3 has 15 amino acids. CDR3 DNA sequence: TGTGCCAGCAGTTTAGGGCCAGGGAACCAAGAGACCCAGTACTTC. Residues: CASSLGPGNQETQYF.

Here the CDR3 reads CASSYSGTGGYEQYF. CDR3 nucleotides: TGTGCCAGCAGTTACTCCGGGACAGGGGGCTACGAGCAGTACTTC. The genes are TRBV6-5 and TRBJ2-7; 11 bases line up with TRBD1. V lost 0 bases to trimming and J lost 3 bases; unmatched junction nucleotides: 1. CDR1 is MNHEY, CDR2 SVGAGI, per germline. This CDR3 spans 15 amino acids.

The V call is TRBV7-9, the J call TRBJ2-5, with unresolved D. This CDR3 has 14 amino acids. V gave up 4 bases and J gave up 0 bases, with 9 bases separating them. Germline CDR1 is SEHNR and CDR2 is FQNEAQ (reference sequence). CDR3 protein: CASSSDLYQETQYF. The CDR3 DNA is TGTGCCAGCAGCTCTGATTTGTACCAAGAGACCCAGTACTTC.

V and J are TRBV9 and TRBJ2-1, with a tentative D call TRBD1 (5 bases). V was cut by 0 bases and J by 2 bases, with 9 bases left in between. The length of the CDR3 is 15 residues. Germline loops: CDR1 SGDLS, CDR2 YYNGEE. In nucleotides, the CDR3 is TGTGCCAGCAGCGTAGACGGCAGGGCCTACAATGAGCAGTTCTTC. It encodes CASSVDGRAYNEQFF.

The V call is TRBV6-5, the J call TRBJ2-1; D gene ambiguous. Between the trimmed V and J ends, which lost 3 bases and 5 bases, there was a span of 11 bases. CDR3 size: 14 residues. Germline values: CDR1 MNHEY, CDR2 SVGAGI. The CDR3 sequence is CASSYSSPDNEQFF. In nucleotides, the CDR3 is TGTGCCAGCAGTTATAGCAGCCCCGACAATGAGCAGTTCTTC.

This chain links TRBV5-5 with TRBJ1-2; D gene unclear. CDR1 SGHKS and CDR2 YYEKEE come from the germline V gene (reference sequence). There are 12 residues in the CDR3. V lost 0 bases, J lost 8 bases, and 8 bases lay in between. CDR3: CASSLGAGGYTF. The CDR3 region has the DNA TGTGCCAGCAGCTTGGGGGCTGGGGGCTACACCTTC.

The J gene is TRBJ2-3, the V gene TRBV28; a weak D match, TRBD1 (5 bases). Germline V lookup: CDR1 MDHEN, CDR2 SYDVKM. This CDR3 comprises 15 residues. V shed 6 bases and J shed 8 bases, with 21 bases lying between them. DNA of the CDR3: TGTGCCAGCAGGCACTTACTCGGTGGGGCTTCTACGCAGTATTTT. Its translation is CASRHLLGGASTQYF.

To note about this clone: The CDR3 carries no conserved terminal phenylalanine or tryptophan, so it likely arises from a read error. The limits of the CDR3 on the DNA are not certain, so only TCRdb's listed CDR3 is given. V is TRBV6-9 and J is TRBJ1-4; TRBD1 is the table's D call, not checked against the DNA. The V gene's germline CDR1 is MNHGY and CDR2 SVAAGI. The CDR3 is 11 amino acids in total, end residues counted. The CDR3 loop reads CASSSNGQGVI.

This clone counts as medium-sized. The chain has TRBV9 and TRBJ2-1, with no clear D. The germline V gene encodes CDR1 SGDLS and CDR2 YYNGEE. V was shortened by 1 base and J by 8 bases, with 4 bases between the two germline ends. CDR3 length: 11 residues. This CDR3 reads CASSVSYEQFF. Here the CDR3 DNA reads TGTGCCAGCAGCGTATCCTATGAGCAGTTCTTC. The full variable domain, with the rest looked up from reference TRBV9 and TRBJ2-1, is DSGVTQTPKHLITATGQRVTLRCSPRSGDLSVYWYQQSLDQGLQFLIQYYNGEERAKGNILERFSAQQFPDLHSELNLSSLELGDSALYFCASSVSYEQFFGPGTRLTVL.

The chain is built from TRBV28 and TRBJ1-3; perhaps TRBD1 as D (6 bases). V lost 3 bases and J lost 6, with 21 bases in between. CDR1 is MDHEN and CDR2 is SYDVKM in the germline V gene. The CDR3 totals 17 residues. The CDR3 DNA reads TGTGCCAGCAGTTTCCTCCCTGACGGGGGCTGGGAAAACACCATATATTTT. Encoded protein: CASSFLPDGGWENTIYF.

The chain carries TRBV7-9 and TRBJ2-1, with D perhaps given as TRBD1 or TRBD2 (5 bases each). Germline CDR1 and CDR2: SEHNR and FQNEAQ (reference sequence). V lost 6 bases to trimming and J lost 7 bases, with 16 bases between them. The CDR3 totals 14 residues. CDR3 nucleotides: TGTGCCAGCAGGGACGAGGGGACGCATAATGAGCAGTTCTTC. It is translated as CASRDEGTHNEQFF.

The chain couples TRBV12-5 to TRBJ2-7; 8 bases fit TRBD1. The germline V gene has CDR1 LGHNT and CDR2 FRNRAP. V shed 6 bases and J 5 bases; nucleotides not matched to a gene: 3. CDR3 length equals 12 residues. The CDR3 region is CASGWTGNEQYF. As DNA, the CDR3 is TGTGCTAGTGGGTGGACAGGGAACGAGCAGTACTTC.

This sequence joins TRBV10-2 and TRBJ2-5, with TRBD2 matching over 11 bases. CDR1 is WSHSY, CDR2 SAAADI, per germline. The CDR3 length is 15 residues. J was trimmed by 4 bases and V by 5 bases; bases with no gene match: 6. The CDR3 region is CASSSSGLAGETQYF. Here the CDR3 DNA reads TGCGCCAGCAGTAGCTCCGGACTAGCGGGAGAGACCCAGTACTTC.

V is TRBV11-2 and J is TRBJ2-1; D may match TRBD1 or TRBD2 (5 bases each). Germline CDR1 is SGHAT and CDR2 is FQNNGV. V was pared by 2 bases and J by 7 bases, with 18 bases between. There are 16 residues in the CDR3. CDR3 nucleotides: TGTGCCAGCAGCTTATTGGGGGTAAGGGGCCGGAATGAGCAGTTCTTC. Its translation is CASSLLGVRGRNEQFF.

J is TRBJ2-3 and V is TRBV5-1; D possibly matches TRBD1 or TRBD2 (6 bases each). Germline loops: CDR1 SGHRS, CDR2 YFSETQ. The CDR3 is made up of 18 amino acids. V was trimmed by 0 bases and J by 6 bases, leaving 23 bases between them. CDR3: CASSLGGMTGGRTDTQYF. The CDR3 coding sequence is TGCGCCAGCAGCTTGGGCGGGATGACAGGCGGTCGGACGGATACGCAGTATTTT.